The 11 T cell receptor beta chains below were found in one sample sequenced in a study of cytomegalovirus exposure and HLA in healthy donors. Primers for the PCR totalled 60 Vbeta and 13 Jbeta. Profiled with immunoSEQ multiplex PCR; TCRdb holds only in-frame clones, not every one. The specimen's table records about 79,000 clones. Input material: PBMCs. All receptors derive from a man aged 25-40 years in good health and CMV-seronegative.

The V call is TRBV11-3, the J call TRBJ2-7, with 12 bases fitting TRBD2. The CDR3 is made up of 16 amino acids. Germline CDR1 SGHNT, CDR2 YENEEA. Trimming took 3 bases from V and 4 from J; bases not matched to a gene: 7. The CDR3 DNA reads TGTGCCAGCAGCTTCGCTCTAGCGGGAGGGTCTTACGAGCAGTACTTC. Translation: CASSFALAGGSYEQYF.

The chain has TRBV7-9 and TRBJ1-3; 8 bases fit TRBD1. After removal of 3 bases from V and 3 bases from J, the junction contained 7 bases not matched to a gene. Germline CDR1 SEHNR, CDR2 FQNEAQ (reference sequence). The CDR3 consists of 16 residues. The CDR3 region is CASSLSGGAGGNTIYF. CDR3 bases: TGTGCCAGCAGCTTGTCAGGGGGCGCCGGTGGAAACACCATATATTTT. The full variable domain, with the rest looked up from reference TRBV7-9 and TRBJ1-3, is DTGVSQNPRHKITKRGQNVTFRCDPISEHNRLYWYRQTLGQGPEFLTYFQNEAQLEKSRLLSDRFSAERPKGSFSTLEIQRTEQGDSAMYLCASSLSGGAGGNTIYFGEGSWLTVV.

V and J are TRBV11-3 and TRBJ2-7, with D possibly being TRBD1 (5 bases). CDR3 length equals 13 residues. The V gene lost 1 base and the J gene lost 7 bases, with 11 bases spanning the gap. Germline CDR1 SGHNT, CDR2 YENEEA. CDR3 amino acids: CASSLGGLLEQYF. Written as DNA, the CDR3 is TGTGCCAGCAGCTTAGGGGGCCTACTTGAGCAGTACTTC.

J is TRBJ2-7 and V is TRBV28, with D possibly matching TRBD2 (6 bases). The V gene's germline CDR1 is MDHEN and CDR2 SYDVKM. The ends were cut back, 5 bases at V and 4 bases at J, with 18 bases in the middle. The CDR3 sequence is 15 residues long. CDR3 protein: CASSNLGDRGYEQYF. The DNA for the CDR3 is TGTGCCAGCAGTAACCTGGGGGATCGGGGGTACGAGCAGTACTTC.

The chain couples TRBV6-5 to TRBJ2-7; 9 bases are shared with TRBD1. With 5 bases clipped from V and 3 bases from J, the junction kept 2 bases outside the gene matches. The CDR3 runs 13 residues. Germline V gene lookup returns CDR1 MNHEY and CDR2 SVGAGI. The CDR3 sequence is CASSRQGDYEQYF. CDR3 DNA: TGTGCCAGCAGTCGACAGGGGGACTACGAGCAGTACTTC.

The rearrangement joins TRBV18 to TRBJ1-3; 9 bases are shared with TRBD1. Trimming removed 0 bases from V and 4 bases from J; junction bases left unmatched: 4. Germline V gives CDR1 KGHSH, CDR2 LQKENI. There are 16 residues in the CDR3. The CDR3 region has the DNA TGTGCCAGCTCACCACCGGGGACAGGGCCCGGAAACACCATATATTTT. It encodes CASSPPGTGPGNTIYF.

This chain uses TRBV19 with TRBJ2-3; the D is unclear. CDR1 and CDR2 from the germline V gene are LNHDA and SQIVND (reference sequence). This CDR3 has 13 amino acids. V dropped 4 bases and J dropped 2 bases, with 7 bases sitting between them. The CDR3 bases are TGTGCCAGTAGTACTATGGTCACAGATACGCAGTATTTT. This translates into CASSTMVTDTQYF.

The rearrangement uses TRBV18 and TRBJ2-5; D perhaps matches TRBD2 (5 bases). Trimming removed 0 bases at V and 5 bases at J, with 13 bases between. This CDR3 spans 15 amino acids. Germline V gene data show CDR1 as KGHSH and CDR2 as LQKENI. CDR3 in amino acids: CASSPPGAVRETQYF. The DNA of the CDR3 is TGTGCCAGCTCACCACCGGGAGCGGTCCGGGAGACCCAGTACTTC.

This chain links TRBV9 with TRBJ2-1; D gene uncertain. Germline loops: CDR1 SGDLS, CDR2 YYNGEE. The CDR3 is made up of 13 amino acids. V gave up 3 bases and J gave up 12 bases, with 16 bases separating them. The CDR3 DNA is TGTGCCAGCAGCGCCCCCGCGGCTAGAGTGCAGTTCTTC. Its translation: CASSAPAARVQFF.

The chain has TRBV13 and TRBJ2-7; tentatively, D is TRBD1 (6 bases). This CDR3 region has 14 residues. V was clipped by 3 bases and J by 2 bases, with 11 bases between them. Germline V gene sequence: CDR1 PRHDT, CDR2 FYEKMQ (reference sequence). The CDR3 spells CASSFTAGAYEQYF. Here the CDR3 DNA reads TGTGCCAGCAGCTTCACCGCAGGGGCCTACGAGCAGTACTTC.

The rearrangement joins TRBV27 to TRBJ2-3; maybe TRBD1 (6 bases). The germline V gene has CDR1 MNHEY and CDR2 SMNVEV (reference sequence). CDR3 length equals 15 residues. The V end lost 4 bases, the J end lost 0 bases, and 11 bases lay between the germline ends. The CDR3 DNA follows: TGTGCCAGCAGTTGGGACACAACAAGCACAGATACGCAGTATTTT. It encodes CASSWDTTSTDTQYF.